Listed below are T cell receptor beta chains from one sample, sequenced in a study of blood T cell repertoires in COVID-19. Clones were sequenced by immunoSEQ multiplex PCR, and TCRdb holds only the in-frame ones, with some missing. The sample consists of nearly 200,000 clones, approximately 82% of them appearing once. The sample taken for sequencing was peripheral blood. The receptors come from a human donor with acute or convalescent COVID-19. The donor label of this sample is uncertain. CDR3s include the opening cysteine and the closing phenylalanine or tryptophan. The D gene is left open where the match is weak. A row's size may be missing; if present it is once, few, many or a size class.

d_call,j_call,clone_size,v_call,cdr3_nt,cdr3_aa
NA,TRBJ2-5,NA,TRBV4-2,TGTGCCAGCAGCCACAGGGGTGAAGAGACCCAGTACTTC,CASSHRGEETQYF
TRBD2,TRBJ2-7,NA,TRBV5-1,TGCGCCAGCAGCCCCGATTCAGCGGGAGTTACCTACGAGCAGTACTTC,CASSPDSAGVTYEQYF
NA,TRBJ2-2,NA,TRBV11-2,TGTGCCAGCAGCCTCCCGACTACCCCGAACACCGGGGAGCTGTTTTTT,CASSLPTTPNTGELFF
NA,TRBJ1-1,NA,TRBV21-1,TGTGCCAGCAGCACGCCTCCGGGACAGGGAGAAGCTTTCTTT,CASSTPPGQGEAFF
TRBD1,TRBJ1-1,NA,TRBV6-1,TGTGCCAGCAGTGAATTTTCAGGGGGAGCTTTCTTT,CASSEFSGGAFF
NA,TRBJ1-1,NA,TRBV25-1,TGTGCCAGCAGTGATTTAGAGGTAAACACTGAAGCTTTCTTT,CASSDLEVNTEAFF
TRBD2,TRBJ2-2,NA,TRBV10-3,TGTGCCATCAGTGAGTTAGGTAGCGGGAGTAACGGGGAGCTGTTTTTT,CAISELGSGSNGELFF
TRBD1,TRBJ1-4,few,TRBV5-1,TGCGCCAGCAGCTTGGCAGGGACAGGAACTAATGAAAAACTGTTTTTT,CASSLAGTGTNEKLFF
NA,TRBJ2-7,NA,TRBV29-1,TGCAGCGTTGAAGATCCCAACAGGATCGAGCAGTACTTC,CSVEDPNRIEQYF
NA,TRBJ1-2,once,TRBV28,TGTGCCAGCAGTCCCCCGGGACAACTCTATGGCTACACCTTC,CASSPPGQLYGYTF
NA,TRBJ1-5,few,TRBV5-1,TGCGCCAGCAGCTTGGACGGGGGAGAAGTTCAGCCCCAGCATTTT,CASSLDGGEVQPQHF
TRBD1,TRBJ1-5,NA,TRBV18,TGTGCCAGCTCCCAGGGACAGGGAATTCAGCCCCAGCATTTT,CASSQGQGIQPQHF
NA,TRBJ2-5,NA,TRBV7-2,TGTGCCAGCAGCTTAGCGCCGGTAGCGTCAAGGGAGACCCAGTACTTC,CASSLAPVASRETQYF